The 11 T cell receptor beta chains in this list originate from one sample, sequenced in a study of CD8 T cells in Susac syndrome. It was with random hexamers that 0.5 to 1 ug RNA was reverse transcribed. One entry per CDR3 protein, called by TCRdb with MiXCR from the immunoSEQ multiplex PCR reads. The data contain approximately 80,000 distinct CDR3 sequences, roughly nine tenths of them singletons. The sample taken for sequencing was CD8+ T cells from PBMCs. These TCRs come from a human donor with multiple sclerosis.

The CDR3 loop reads CASSLGGGFAYEQYF. CDR3 DNA sequence: TGTGCCAGCAGCCTCGGCGGGGGTTTTGCCTACGAGCAGTACTTC. The chain joins TRBV27 to TRBJ2-7; 7 positions match TRBD2. CDR3 length equals 15 residues. V shed 6 bases and J 2 bases; nucleotides not matched to a gene: 10. The germline V gene encodes CDR1 MNHEY and CDR2 SMNVEV (reference sequence).

The chain uses TRBV9 and TRBJ2-7, with D unclear. The germline V and J ends were trimmed by 4 bases and 0 bases, with 8 bases remaining between them. Germline V gene sequence: CDR1 SGDLS, CDR2 YYNGEE. This CDR3 spans 13 amino acids. The CDR3 reads CASSRTSSYEQYF. As DNA, the CDR3 is TGTGCCAGCAGCAGAACTTCCTCCTACGAGCAGTACTTC. Together with reference TRBV9 and TRBJ2-7, the CDR3 gives the full variable domain: DSGVTQTPKHLITATGQRVTLRCSPRSGDLSVYWYQQSLDQGLQFLIQYYNGEERAKGNILERFSAQQFPDLHSELNLSSLELGDSALYFCASSRTSSYEQYFGPGTRLTVT.

The chain has TRBV5-1 and TRBJ2-2, with TRBD2 matching over 10 bases. The CDR3 consists of 18 residues. Looked up from germline, CDR1 is SGHRS and CDR2 is YFSETQ. V trimming: 4 bases; J trimming: 1 base; junction bases outside the gene matches: 10. Here the CDR3 reads CASSPGTSARMNTGELFF. For the CDR3, the DNA is TGCGCCAGCAGCCCCGGGACTAGCGCCAGAATGAACACCGGGGAGCTGTTTTTT.

The chain carries TRBV29-1 and TRBJ1-1; TRBD1 aligns across 7 bases. CDR3 length equals 14 residues. The V gene end was trimmed by 3 bases and the J gene end by 5 bases; junction bases not matched to a gene: 9. Germline CDR1 is SQVTM and CDR2 is ANQGSEA. CDR3 DNA: TGCAGCGTTGATTCTCGACAGGGAGGTACTGAAGCTTTCTTT. Its protein product is CSVDSRQGGTEAFF. The full variable domain, with the rest looked up from reference TRBV29-1 and TRBJ1-1, is SAVISQKPSRDICQRGTSLTIQCQVDSQVTMMFWYRQQPGQSLTLIATANQGSEATYESGFVIDKFPISRPNLTFSTLTVSNMSPEDSSIYLCSVDSRQGGTEAFFGQGTRLTVV.

This chain links TRBV5-4 with TRBJ2-7, with TRBD2 identical over 14 bases. The V gene's germline CDR1 is SGHNT and CDR2 YYREEE (reference sequence). Trimming cost V 4 bases and J 6 bases; bases outside gene matches: 6. This CDR3 is built from 15 residues. CDR3 sequence (DNA): TGTGCCAGCAGCGGGGGGACTAGCGGGAGAATCGAGCAGTACTTC. Translating gives CASSGGTSGRIEQYF.

V is TRBV2 and J is TRBJ2-1; 13 positions match TRBD2. Germline V gene lookup returns CDR1 SNHLY and CDR2 FYNNEI. CDR3 length equals 15 residues. V was pared by 8 bases and J by 8 bases, with 9 bases of the junction left unmatched. CDR3 DNA sequence: TGTGCCAGCGGGGCATGGACTAGCGGGGGTGATGAGCAGTTCTTC. It encodes CASGAWTSGGDEQFF.

In this sample, this clonotype turned up once. The J gene is TRBJ1-2, the V gene TRBV18; 7 nucleotides match TRBD1. With 4 bases clipped from V and 7 bases from J, the junction kept 24 bases outside the gene matches. Germline CDR1 reads KGHSH; CDR2 reads LQKENI. The CDR3 has 19 residues. The CDR3 region is CASSHGYRDRVPIISGYTF. For the CDR3, the DNA is TGTGCCAGCTCACACGGATATCGAGACAGGGTCCCAATTATAAGTGGCTACACCTTC.

The chain couples TRBV29-1 to TRBJ1-4; D not certain. The ends were cut back, 6 bases at V and 3 bases at J, with 8 bases in the middle. This CDR3 has 12 residues. Germline CDR1 is SQVTM and CDR2 is ANQGSEA. This chain's CDR3 is CSVRSPNEKLFF. As DNA, the CDR3 is TGCAGCGTCCGGAGCCCTAATGAAAAACTGTTTTTT.

The chain joins TRBV4-1 to TRBJ1-4, with 9 bases fitting TRBD1. Germline V gene data show CDR1 as MGHRA and CDR2 as YSYEKL. V gave up 2 bases and J gave up 8 bases; unmatched junction bases: 12. The CDR3 is 17 amino acids. The CDR3 DNA is TGCGCCAGCAGCCAACATTACAACAGGGGGCGGCGGGAAAAACTGTTTTTT. The encoded protein is CASSQHYNRGRREKLFF.

V usage is TRBV4-1 and J usage is TRBJ2-7; 7 bases are a match to TRBD2. V was clipped by 4 bases and J by 3 bases; unmatched bases: 12. Germline V gene sequence: CDR1 MGHRA, CDR2 YSYEKL. This CDR3 comprises 16 residues. The chain's CDR3 is CASSLRTEAGLYEQYF. In DNA form, the CDR3 reads TGCGCCAGCAGCCTACGGACCGAAGCGGGGCTCTACGAGCAGTACTTC.

This chain connects TRBV12-3 or TRBV12-4 to TRBJ1-1; no reliable D call. Trimming left V 4 bases short and J 0 bases short, with 15 bases between. The CDR3 covers 16 residues. The CDR3 loop reads CASSSRFGTLNTEAFF. The CDR3 DNA reads as TGTGCCAGCAGTTCACGGTTTGGCACCTTGAACACTGAAGCTTTCTTT.